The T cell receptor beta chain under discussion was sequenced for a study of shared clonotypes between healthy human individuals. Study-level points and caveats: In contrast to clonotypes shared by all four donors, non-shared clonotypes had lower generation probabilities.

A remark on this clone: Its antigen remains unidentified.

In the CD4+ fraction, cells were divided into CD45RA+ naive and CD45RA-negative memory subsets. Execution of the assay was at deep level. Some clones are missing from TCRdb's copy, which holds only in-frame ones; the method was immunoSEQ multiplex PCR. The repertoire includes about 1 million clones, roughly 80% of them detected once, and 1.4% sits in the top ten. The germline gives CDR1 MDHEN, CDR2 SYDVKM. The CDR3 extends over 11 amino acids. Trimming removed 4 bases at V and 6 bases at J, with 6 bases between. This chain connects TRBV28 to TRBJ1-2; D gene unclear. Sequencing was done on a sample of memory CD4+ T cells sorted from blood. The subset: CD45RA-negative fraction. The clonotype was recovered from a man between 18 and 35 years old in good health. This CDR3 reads CASSSENGYTF. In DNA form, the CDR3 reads TGTGCCAGCAGTTCAGAGAATGGCTACACCTTC.